The source of this T cell receptor beta chain is a study of cytomegalovirus exposure and HLA in healthy donors. Regarding the study as a whole: In a later analysis, HLA-C alleles had the fewest associated TCRs, DRB1 alleles the most.

CDR1 and CDR2 from the germline V gene are SQVTM and ANQGSEA. This CDR3 spans 13 amino acids. V was trimmed by 6 bases and J by 8 bases, leaving 19 bases between them. This clone was detected a few times. Its antigen is currently unknown. PCR was performed using 60 Vbeta and 13 Jbeta primers. The method was immunoSEQ multiplex PCR; TCRdb's version includes in-frame clones alone and lacks a portion of them. The data hold about 170,000 clones, with approximately 81% observed a single time. Sequenced input: PBMCs. The receptor was derived from a male donor in good health and CMV-seronegative. The chain joins TRBV29-1 to TRBJ1-1; maybe TRBD1 (6 bases). CDR3: CSVRRRGSLEAFF. The DNA of the CDR3 is TGCAGCGTGCGTCGCAGGGGTAGCCTGGAAGCTTTCTTT.